Listed here are 8 T cell receptor beta chains from one sample, sequenced in a study of post-analysis software for immune sequencing data. Regarding the study as a whole: A handful of TRBV segments (TRBV5-6, TRBV5-1 and TRBV20-1 among them) occurred more frequently in patients than in controls.

Each TCR beta cDNA library carried unique molecular identifiers. TCRdb recomputed calls from the PCR reads with MiXCR, one row per CDR3 protein. The data show 700,000 to 900,000 distinct CDR3 sequences, 46% seen once. These receptors have no identified antigens. Sequencing was performed on blood. The receptors were sampled from a girl aged 5 to 17 with multiple sclerosis.

In its sample, this clonotype was seen a few times. The chain employs TRBV7-4 and TRBJ2-7; 10 bases are a match to TRBD2. CDR1 and CDR2 from the germline V gene are SGHVT and SQSDAQ. J was trimmed by 5 bases and V by 9 bases; bases with no gene match: 13. There are 15 residues in the CDR3. The CDR3 nucleotides read TGTGCCAGTCGTCCTGGGGCTAGCGGGAGCCACGAGCAGTACTTC. This codes for CASRPGASGSHEQYF.

The chain couples TRBV4-2 to TRBJ2-7; 10 bases agree with TRBD1. The V segment lost 4 bases and the J segment 3 bases; nucleotides outside the gene matches: 6. The CDR3 loop spans 15 amino acids. Germline-derived CDR1 and CDR2 are LGHNA and YNFKEQ. The CDR3 is CASSRGTGDNYEQYF. In nucleotides, the CDR3 is TGTGCCAGCAGCCGGGGGACAGGGGACAACTACGAGCAGTACTTC.

The chain carries TRBV24-1 and TRBJ2-1; 14 bases are shared with TRBD2. The V segment lost 5 bases and the J segment 10 bases; nucleotides outside the gene matches: 9. CDR1 is KGHDR, CDR2 SFDVKD, per germline. The CDR3 runs 16 residues. The CDR3: CATSAGTSGRSGEQFF. CDR3 bases: TGTGCCACCAGTGCCGGGACTAGCGGGAGATCGGGCGAGCAGTTCTTC.

V is TRBV29-1 and J is TRBJ2-1; TRBD2 is a possible D gene (6 bases). CDR1 and CDR2 from the germline V gene are SQVTM and ANQGSEA. The CDR3 is 13 amino acids. Trimming pared 6 bases from V and 3 bases from J, leaving 12 bases between. CDR3: CSVDGRNYNEQFF. CDR3 DNA sequence: TGCAGCGTCGACGGGAGAAACTACAATGAGCAGTTCTTC.

The chain combines TRBV12-3 or TRBV12-4 with TRBJ1-3, with D maybe TRBD1 (5 bases). The germline V and J ends were trimmed by 5 bases and 5 bases, with 13 bases remaining between them. This CDR3 is built from 14 residues. CDR3: CASSPRAGRNTIYF. In DNA, the CDR3 is TGTGCCAGCAGTCCCCGGGCAGGGCGAAACACCATATATTTT.

This clonotype was seen a handful of times. The rearrangement joins TRBV27 to TRBJ1-1; D is unclear. V shed 5 bases and J shed 1 base, with 14 bases lying between them. The CDR3 contains 15 residues. Germline CDR1 and CDR2: MNHEY and SMNVEV (reference sequence). The CDR3 DNA reads as TGTGCCAGCAGTCCCGGCAGAGGTTCGAACACTGAAGCTTTCTTT. This translates into CASSPGRGSNTEAFF.

The chain joins TRBV12-3 or TRBV12-4 to TRBJ2-1, with a tentative D call TRBD2 (5 bases). The CDR3 has 15 amino acids. The V end was cut by 5 bases, the J end by 6 bases, with 17 bases between. CDR3 region: CASSEAGVVGNEQFF. In nucleotides, the CDR3 is TGTGCCAGCAGTGAGGCCGGGGTAGTAGGCAATGAGCAGTTCTTC.

The CDR3 loop reads CASSQEEGVEKLFF. The CDR3, as DNA: TGTGCCAGCAGCCAAGAGGAGGGGGTTGAGAAACTGTTTTTT. The rearrangement links TRBV3-1 to TRBJ1-4; TRBD1 might be the D (6 bases). The V end lost 0 bases, the J end lost 11 bases, and 13 bases lay between the germline ends. There are 14 residues in the CDR3. Germline loops: CDR1 LGHDT, CDR2 YNNKEL (reference sequence).